This section outlines one T cell receptor (beta chain) sequence together with its context. Its antigen is still unknown. Per germline, CDR1 SGHVS and CDR2 FQNEAQ. The CDR3 totals 14 residues. V was shortened by 4 bases and J by 5 bases, with 11 bases between the two germline ends. This entry comes from a study of OX40 agonist ivuxolimab in advanced cancers. Only in-frame clones appear in the TCRdb table, and some are missing; sequencing was by immunoSEQ multiplex PCR. The table records approximately 70,000 clones, approximately 89% of them present only once. Study outcomes and limitations: Low normalized clonal expansion also occurred in some nonresponding patients.

The chain joins TRBV7-8 to TRBJ1-4; tentatively, D is TRBD1 (5 bases). This receptor was taken from an adult with an advanced solid tumor such as melanoma, head and neck, liver or kidney cancer. The sample was CD4+ or CD8+ T cells sorted from blood, taken in a trial of the OX40 agonist ivuxolimab. In DNA, the CDR3 is TGTGCCAGCAGCTACCAGGGCAGAAATGAAAAACTGTTTTTT. It encodes CASSYQGRNEKLFF.